The 5 T cell receptor beta chains listed next were all sequenced from one sample in a study of patients and donors after allogeneic stem cell transplantation. Using its own MiXCR run on the RT-PCR reads, TCRdb lists one record per CDR3 protein. In the table there are roughly 180,000 distinct CDR3 sequences, 41% of which are singletons. Sequencing was performed on blood, either unsorted or a sorted T cell fraction (not recorded which). The receptors originated from a human donor who was either an allogeneic HSCT recipient or a stem cell or donor lymphocyte infusion donor (not recorded which). It is not recorded whose cells these are; they may come from a transplant donor.

This chain's CDR3 is CASSPPGTGPESEAFF. The CDR3 coding sequence is TGTGCCAGCTCACCACCGGGCACAGGGCCCGAATCTGAAGCTTTCTTT. The genes are TRBV18 and TRBJ1-1, with D possibly being TRBD1 (6 bases). The CDR3 runs to 16 residues. Looked up from germline, CDR1 is KGHSH and CDR2 is LQKENI. Trimming removed 0 bases at V and 6 bases at J, with 17 bases between.

This clonotype was recorded a few times. Written as DNA, the CDR3 is TGTGCCACCAGCTCTAGACAGGGCAGGGCCTACGAGCAGTACTTC. Protein product: CATSSRQGRAYEQYF. The chain carries TRBV15 and TRBJ2-7; TRBD1 matches at 7 bases. Looked up from germline, CDR1 is LNHNV and CDR2 is YYDKDF (reference sequence). The CDR3 contains 15 residues. The junction had 9 bases not matched to a gene; V was cut back by 5 bases and J by 2 bases.

This chain links TRBV7-2 with TRBJ1-1, with D maybe TRBD1 (5 bases). V was cut by 4 bases and J by 0 bases, with 12 bases left in between. The germline gives CDR1 SGHTA, CDR2 FQGNSA. This CDR3 is built from 15 residues. CDR3 bases: TGTGCCAGCAGCTCCGCCGGGACGGTGAACACTGAAGCTTTCTTT. It yields the protein CASSSAGTVNTEAFF. The full variable domain, its missing parts supplied by reference TRBV7-2 and TRBJ1-1, is GAGVSQSPSNKVTEKGKDVELRCDPISGHTALYWYRQSLGQGLEFLIYFQGNSAPDKSGLPSDRFSAERTGGSVSTLTIQRTQQEDSAVYLCASSSAGTVNTEAFFGQGTRLTVV.

The chain uses TRBV7-9 and TRBJ2-1; the match to TRBD2 covers 8 bases. The V gene end was trimmed by 5 bases and the J gene end by 0 bases; junction bases not matched to a gene: 6. This CDR3 spans 16 amino acids. Germline V gene sequence: CDR1 SEHNR, CDR2 FQNEAQ (reference sequence). This chain's CDR3 is CASSTIAGSSYNEQFF. The CDR3 nucleotides read TGTGCCAGCAGCACCATAGCGGGGTCCTCCTACAATGAGCAGTTCTTC.

V is TRBV5-5 and J is TRBJ2-1; TRBD2 matches at 7 bases. The CDR3 consists of 13 residues. V lost 2 bases and J lost 13; bases outside the gene matches: 9. CDR1 is SGHKS, CDR2 YYEKEE, per germline (reference sequence). The CDR3, as DNA: TGTGCCAGCAGCTTCGCAGGCCTAGCGGAACAGTTCTTC. Translating it yields CASSFAGLAEQFF.